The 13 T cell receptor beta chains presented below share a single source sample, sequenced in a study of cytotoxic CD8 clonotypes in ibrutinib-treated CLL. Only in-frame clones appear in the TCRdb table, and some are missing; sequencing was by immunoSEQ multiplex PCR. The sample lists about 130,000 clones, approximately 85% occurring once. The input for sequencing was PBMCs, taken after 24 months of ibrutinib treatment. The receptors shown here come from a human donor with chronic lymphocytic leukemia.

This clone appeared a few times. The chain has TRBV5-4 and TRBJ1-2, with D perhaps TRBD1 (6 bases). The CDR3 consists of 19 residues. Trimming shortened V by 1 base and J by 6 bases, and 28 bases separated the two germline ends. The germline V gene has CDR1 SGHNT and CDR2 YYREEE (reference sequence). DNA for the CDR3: TGTGCCAGCAGCTTGCGCCCGACAAGGACAGTTTCTATACGAGATGGCTACACCTTC. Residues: CASSLRPTRTVSIRDGYTF.

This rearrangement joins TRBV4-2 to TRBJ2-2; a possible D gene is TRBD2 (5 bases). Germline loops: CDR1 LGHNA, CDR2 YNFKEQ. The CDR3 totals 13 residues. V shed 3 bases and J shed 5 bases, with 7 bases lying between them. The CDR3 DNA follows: TGTGCCAGCAGCCAGACGGGGACCGGGGAGCTGTTTTTT. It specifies CASSQTGTGELFF.

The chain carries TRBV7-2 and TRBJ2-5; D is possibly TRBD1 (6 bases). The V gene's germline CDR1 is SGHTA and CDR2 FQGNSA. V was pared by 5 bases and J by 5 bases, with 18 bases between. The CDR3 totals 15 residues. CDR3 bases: TGTGCCAGCAGCCTAGGACGAGGGGGATGGGAGACCCAGTACTTC. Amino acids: CASSLGRGGWETQYF. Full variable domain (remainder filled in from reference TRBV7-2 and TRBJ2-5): GAGVSQSPSNKVTEKGKDVELRCDPISGHTALYWYRQSLGQGLEFLIYFQGNSAPDKSGLPSDRFSAERTGGSVSTLTIQRTQQEDSAVYLCASSLGRGGWETQYFGPGTRLLVL.

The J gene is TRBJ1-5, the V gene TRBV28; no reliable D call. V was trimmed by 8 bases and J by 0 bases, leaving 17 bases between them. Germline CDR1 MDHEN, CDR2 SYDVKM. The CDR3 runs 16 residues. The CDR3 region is CASSYPFVNSNQPQHF. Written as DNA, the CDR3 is TGTGCCAGCTCCTACCCATTTGTAAATAGCAATCAGCCCCAGCATTTT.

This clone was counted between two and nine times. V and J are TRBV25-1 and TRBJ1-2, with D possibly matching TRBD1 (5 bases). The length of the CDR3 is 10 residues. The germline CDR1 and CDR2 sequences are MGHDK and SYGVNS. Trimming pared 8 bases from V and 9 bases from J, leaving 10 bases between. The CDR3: CASRGTRYTF. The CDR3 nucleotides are TGTGCCAGCCGGGGCACCCGCTACACCTTC.

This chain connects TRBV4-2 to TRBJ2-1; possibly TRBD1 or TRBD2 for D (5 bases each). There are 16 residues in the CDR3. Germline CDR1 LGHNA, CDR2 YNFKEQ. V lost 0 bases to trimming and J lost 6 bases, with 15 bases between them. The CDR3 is CASSQDRGDLFNEQFF. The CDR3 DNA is TGTGCCAGCAGCCAAGATCGTGGGGACCTCTTCAATGAGCAGTTCTTC.

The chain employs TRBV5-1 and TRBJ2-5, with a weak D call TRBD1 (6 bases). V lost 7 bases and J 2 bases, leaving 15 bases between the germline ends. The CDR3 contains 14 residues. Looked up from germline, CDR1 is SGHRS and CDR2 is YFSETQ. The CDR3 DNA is TGCGCCAGCTGGTGGGGGCGCGGGCAAGAGACCCAGTACTTC. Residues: CASWWGRGQETQYF.

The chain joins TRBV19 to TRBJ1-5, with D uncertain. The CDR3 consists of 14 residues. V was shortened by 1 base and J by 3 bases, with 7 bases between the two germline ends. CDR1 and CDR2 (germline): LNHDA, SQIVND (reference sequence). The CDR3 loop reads CASSIGSTNQPQHF. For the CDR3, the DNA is TGTGCCAGTAGTATAGGATCCACCAATCAGCCCCAGCATTTT.

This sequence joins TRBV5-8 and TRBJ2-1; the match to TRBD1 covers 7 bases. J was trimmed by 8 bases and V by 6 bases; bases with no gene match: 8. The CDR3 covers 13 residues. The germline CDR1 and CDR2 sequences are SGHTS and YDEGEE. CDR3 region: CASTMDRFDEQFF. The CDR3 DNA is TGTGCCAGCACCATGGACAGGTTCGATGAGCAGTTCTTC. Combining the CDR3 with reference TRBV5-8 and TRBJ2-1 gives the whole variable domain EAGVTQSPTHLIKTRGQQATLRCSPISGHTSVYWYQQALGLGLQFLLWYDEGEERNRGNFPPRFSGRQFPNYSSELNVNALELEDSALYLCASTMDRFDEQFFGPGTRLTVL.

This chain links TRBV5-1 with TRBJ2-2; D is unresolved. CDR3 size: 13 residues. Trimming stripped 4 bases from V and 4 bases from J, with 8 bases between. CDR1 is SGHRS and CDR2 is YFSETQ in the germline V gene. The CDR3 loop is CASSIIATGELFF. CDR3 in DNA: TGCGCCAGCAGCATTATCGCCACCGGGGAGCTGTTTTTT. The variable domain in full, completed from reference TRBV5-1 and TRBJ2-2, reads KAGVTQTPRYLIKTRGQQVTLSCSPISGHRSVSWYQQTPGQGLQFLFEYFSETQRNKGNFPGRFSGRQFSNSRSEMNVSTLELGDSALYLCASSIIATGELFFGEGSRLTVL.

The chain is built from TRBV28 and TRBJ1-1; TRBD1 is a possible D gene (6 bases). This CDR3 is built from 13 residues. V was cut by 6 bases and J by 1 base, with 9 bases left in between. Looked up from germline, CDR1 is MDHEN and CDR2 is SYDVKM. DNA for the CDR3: TGTGCCAGCAGGGGGGGACAGAACACTGAAGCTTTCTTT. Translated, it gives CASRGGQNTEAFF. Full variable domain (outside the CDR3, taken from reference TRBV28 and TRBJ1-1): DVKVTQSSRYLVKRTGEKVFLECVQDMDHENMFWYRQDPGLGLRLIYFSYDVKMKEKGDIPEGYSVSREKKERFSLILESASTNQTSMYLCASRGGQNTEAFFGQGTRLTVV.

Here the CDR3 reads CASSSREDRGYEQYF. CDR3 coding DNA: TGTGCCAGCAGCTCACGGGAGGACAGGGGTTACGAGCAGTACTTC. The V gene is TRBV7-8, the J gene TRBJ2-7; 9 bases match TRBD1. V shed 4 bases, J shed 4 bases, and the junction held 8 bases outside the gene matches. CDR3 length: 15 amino acids. The V gene's germline CDR1 is SGHVS and CDR2 FQNEAQ.

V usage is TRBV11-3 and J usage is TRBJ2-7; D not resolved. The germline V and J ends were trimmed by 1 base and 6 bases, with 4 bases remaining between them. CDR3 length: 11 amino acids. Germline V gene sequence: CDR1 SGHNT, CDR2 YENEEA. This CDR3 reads CASSLVGEQYF. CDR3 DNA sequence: TGTGCCAGCAGCTTAGTGGGCGAGCAGTACTTC.